This T cell receptor (beta chain) was retrieved from a study of cytomegalovirus exposure and HLA in healthy donors. The CDR3 consists of 13 residues. V was clipped by 5 bases and J by 1 base, with 8 bases between them. Per germline, CDR1 SGHTA and CDR2 FQGNSA. 13 Jbeta primers and 60 Vbeta primers were used for the PCR. The repertoire was sequenced with immunoSEQ multiplex PCR; TCRdb's copy has only in-frame clones and lacks some. The sample has about 100,000 clones, around 73% seen once; the top ten hold around 0.76%. The V call is TRBV7-2, the J call TRBJ2-5; D gene unclear. The clonotype originates from a woman aged 55-69 years in good health and CMV-seronegative. Material: PBMCs. This CDR3 reads CASSPGLQETQYF. The DNA of the CDR3 is TGTGCCAGCAGCCCCGGTCTCCAAGAGACCCAGTACTTC.